A single sample gave rise to the 3 T cell receptor beta chains below, sequenced in a study of cytomegalovirus exposure and HLA in healthy donors. Here immunoSEQ multiplex PCR was the method, and the copy in TCRdb shows in-frame clones only, minus some. The sample comprises 100,000 to 150,000 clones, 90% to 95% of which are singletons, and around 1.3% rests with the top ten. The sequenced material came from PBMCs. The receptors stem from a woman aged 18-29 years in good health and CMV-seronegative.

The chain links TRBV28 to TRBJ1-5, with a weak D call TRBD1 (5 bases). The germline V and J ends were trimmed by 6 bases and 11 bases, with 20 bases remaining between them. The CDR3 contains 14 residues. Germline V lookup: CDR1 MDHEN, CDR2 SYDVKM. The CDR3 loop reads CASRTAPGLRTQHF. In DNA form, the CDR3 reads TGTGCCAGCAGAACTGCGCCGGGACTGAGGACCCAGCATTTT.

The V call is TRBV18, the J call TRBJ2-2, with D uncertain. Germline loops: CDR1 KGHSH, CDR2 LQKENI. There are 15 residues in the CDR3. Trimming removed 4 bases from V and 1 base from J, with 10 bases in between. The CDR3 nucleotides read TGTGCCAGCTCACTCGCAGGAATGAACACCGGGGAGCTGTTTTTT. This translates into CASSLAGMNTGELFF. The full variable domain, completed using reference TRBV18 and TRBJ2-2, is NAGVMQNPRHLVRRRGQEARLRCSPMKGHSHVYWYRQLPEEGLKFMVYLQKENIIDESGMPKERFSAEFPKEGPSILRIQQVVRGDSAAYFCASSLAGMNTGELFFGEGSRLTVL.

The J gene is TRBJ1-2, the V gene TRBV6-1; D uncertain. V was cut by 2 bases and J by 0 bases, with 4 bases left in between. The CDR3 spans 13 residues. Germline assignment: CDR1 MNHNS and CDR2 SASEGT. CDR3 region: CASSEQSNYGYTF. In DNA, the CDR3 is TGTGCCAGCAGTGAACAGTCTAACTATGGCTACACCTTC.